This TCR beta chain appears in the sequencing data of a study of blood T cell repertoires in COVID-19. V was trimmed by 4 bases and J by 5 bases, leaving 20 bases between them. The CDR3 loop spans 16 amino acids. The V gene's germline CDR1 is SGHTA and CDR2 FQGTGA. In the study's own analysis: Scientists estimated how many nucleated cells there were by amplifying reference gene primers. Using immunoSEQ multiplex PCR, the repertoire was profiled, and TCRdb retains in-frame clones only, with some absent. The D gene and trimming were derived from the DNA, and the V and J assignments and clone size from that table. The sample lists roughly 420,000 clones, approximately 87% occurring once. Clinical history reported by participants formed the basis on which cohorts were assigned.

The sequence was obtained from a woman in her thirties with acute COVID-19. V usage is TRBV7-3 and J usage is TRBJ1-1; no reliable D call. Material for sequencing was PBMCs or T cells enriched from blood (not recorded which). The CDR3 here is CASSSPRAGRRTEAFF. Written as DNA, the CDR3 is TGTGCCAGCAGCTCTCCGAGGGCGGGAAGGAGAACTGAAGCTTTCTTT.